A selection of T cell receptor beta chains follows, all from one sample in a study of beta chain features in type 1 diabetes. Using immunoSEQ multiplex PCR, the repertoire was profiled, and TCRdb retains in-frame clones only, with some absent. The sample has 680,000 or so clones, 15% to 19% seen once. The sequenced material came from naive CD4+ T cells from blood. These TCRs come from a man between 18 and 29 years old in good health. The CDR3 runs from the conserved cysteine through the conserved F or W. The D gene is left open where the match is weak. Not all rows give a size; the values are once, few, many and, for expanded clones, a class.

D	J	V	size	DNA	CDR3
TRBD1	TRBJ1-4	TRBV6-5	few	TGTGCCAGCAGTTACTCTCCAAGGGGGCGGGAAAAACTGTTTTTT	CASSYSPRGREKLFF
.	TRBJ2-5	TRBV9	few	TGTGCCAGCAGCGAGGCACCTCTTAGACAAGAGACCCAGTACTTC	CASSEAPLRQETQYF
TRBD2	TRBJ2-1	TRBV6-5	few	TGTGCCAGCAGTTACTCGGGACTAGCGGAAAGACATGAGCAGTTCTTC	CASSYSGLAERHEQFF
TRBD1	TRBJ1-2	TRBV27	.	TGTGCCAGCAGACCGTATGGGACAGGGGGCACCGGCTACACCTTC	CASRPYGTGGTGYTF
.	TRBJ1-5	TRBV27	.	TGTGCCAGCAATCCTGGGGGGCCAAATCAGCCCCAGCATTTT	CASNPGGPNQPQHF
.	TRBJ2-1	TRBV7-2	few	TGTGCCAGCAGCTTTGGGCCCGGAGGGGATGAGCAGTTCTTC	CASSFGPGGDEQFF
.	TRBJ1-5	TRBV9	few	TGTGCCAGCAGCCGAGGGGATCAGCCCCAGCATTTT	CASSRGDQPQHF
TRBD2	TRBJ2-2	TRBV4-3	.	TGCGCCAGCAGACGACTAGCGGGAGGCGGGGAGCTGTTTTTT	CASRRLAGGGELFF
.	TRBJ1-1	TRBV28	few	TGTGCCAGCAGTTCCCGGGACTTAGCTTTCTTT	CASSSRDLAFF
.	TRBJ2-5	TRBV5-1	.	TGCGCCAGCAGCTTGTCTGGGGGGAAGGAAGAGACCCAGTACTTC	CASSLSGGKEETQYF
.	TRBJ1-1	TRBV19	.	TGTGCCAGTAGTATCCGGGGCGGGACAGAAGCTTTCTTT	CASSIRGGTEAFF
TRBD1	TRBJ2-7	TRBV11-1	.	TGTGCCAGCAGCTTAAGGCGGGACAGGGTCTACGAGCAGTACTTC	CASSLRRDRVYEQYF
.	TRBJ1-3	TRBV7-9	.	TGTGCCAGCGTTTTTTACTCTGGAAACACCATATATTTT	CASVFYSGNTIYF
.	TRBJ1-4	TRBV7-6	few	TGTGCCAGCAGCGTCGAACCGAATGATAATGAAAAACTGTTTTTT	CASSVEPNDNEKLFF
.	TRBJ2-2	TRBV12-5	.	TGTGCTAGTGGTTTGGTACGGCAAGGATTTAACACCGGGGAGCTGTTTTTT	CASGLVRQGFNTGELFF
.	TRBJ2-7	TRBV4-1	.	TGCGCCAGCAGCCAAGGGACCCCGTCCGAGCAGTACTTC	CASSQGTPSEQYF
.	TRBJ2-3	TRBV10-2	.	TGCGCCAGCGGGGATACGCAGTATTTT	CASGDTQYF
.	TRBJ1-2	TRBV5-1	.	TGCGCCAGCAGCTTGGTAGCAGCGGCGGGCGGCTACACCTTC	CASSLVAAAGGYTF
.	TRBJ2-4	TRBV7-9	.	TGTGCCAGCAGCTACTACCCGGGGGCCAAAAACATTCAGTACTTC	CASSYYPGAKNIQYF
.	TRBJ2-7	TRBV28	few	TGTGCCAGCACTCAGGACAGAGGACGCTACGAGCAGTACTTC	CASTQDRGRYEQYF
.	TRBJ1-5	TRBV30	few	TGTGCCTGGAGTCCCCTCCGGGGACGAGTAGGGCCCCAGCATTTT	CAWSPLRGRVGPQHF
.	TRBJ2-7	TRBV14	few	TGTGCCAGCAGTTCTTCCGGGACGGCCTACGAGCAGTACTTC	CASSSSGTAYEQYF
.	TRBJ2-5	TRBV19	.	TGTGCCAGTAGTATCCCAGGGCTTCAAGAGACCCAGTACTTC	CASSIPGLQETQYF
TRBD1	TRBJ1-2	TRBV13	few	TGTGCCAGCAGCTTAGGCAGGGGGGATGGCTACACCTTC	CASSLGRGDGYTF
TRBD2	TRBJ2-7	TRBV4-2	.	TGTGCCAGCAGACAAGCGGGGGACTACGAGCAGTACTTC	CASRQAGDYEQYF
.	TRBJ1-1	TRBV18	.	TGTGCCAGCTCACCTACAGAGAACACTGAAGCTTTCTTT	CASSPTENTEAFF
.	TRBJ1-2	TRBV28	.	TGTGCCGGGTCCCCCAAGGGGTACGGCTACACCTTC	CAGSPKGYGYTF
.	TRBJ2-7	TRBV5-4	.	TGTGCCAGCAGCCGACAGGGACTAGAAATATACGAGCAGTACTTC	CASSRQGLEIYEQYF
.	TRBJ1-5	TRBV2	few	TGTGCCAGCGCAGTGTCTTTTATCGGGAATCAGCCCCAGCATTTT	CASAVSFIGNQPQHF
.	TRBJ2-4	TRBV18	.	TGTGCCAGCTCCCCCGCGGGACAGTTTCACATTCAGTACTTC	CASSPAGQFHIQYF
.	TRBJ2-5	TRBV25-1	few	TGTGCCAGCACCCGAAGGGGCAGATCAGAGACCCAGTACTTC	CASTRRGRSETQYF
.	TRBJ2-1	TRBV5-1	.	TGCGCCAGCAGCTTGGGGACTTACTACAATGAGCAGTTCTTC	CASSLGTYYNEQFF
.	TRBJ2-7	TRBV5-4	.	TGTGCCAGCAGCCCTGGGACCCACTCCTACGAGCAGTACTTC	CASSPGTHSYEQYF
.	TRBJ1-2	TRBV4-3	.	TGCGCCAGCAGCCTTCAGTGGCCCGGAGCGCCCTATGGCTACACCTTC	CASSLQWPGAPYGYTF
.	TRBJ2-2	TRBV25-1	.	TGTGCCAGCAAGGACAGCCGCACCGGGTATACCGGGGAGCTGTTTTTT	CASKDSRTGYTGELFF